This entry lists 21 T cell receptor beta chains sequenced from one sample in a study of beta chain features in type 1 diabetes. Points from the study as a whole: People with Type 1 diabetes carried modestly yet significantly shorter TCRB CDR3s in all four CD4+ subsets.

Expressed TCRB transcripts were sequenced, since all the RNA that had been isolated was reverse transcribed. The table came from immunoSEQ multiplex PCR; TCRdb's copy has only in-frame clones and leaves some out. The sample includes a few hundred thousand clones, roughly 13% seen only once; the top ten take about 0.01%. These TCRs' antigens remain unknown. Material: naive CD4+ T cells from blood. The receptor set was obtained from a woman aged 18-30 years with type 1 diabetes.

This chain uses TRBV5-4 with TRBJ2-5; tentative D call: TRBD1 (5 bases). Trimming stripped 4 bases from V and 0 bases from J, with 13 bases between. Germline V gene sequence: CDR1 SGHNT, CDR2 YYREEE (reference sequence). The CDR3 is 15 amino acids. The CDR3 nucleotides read TGTGCCAGCAGCATTAAGGGGCTGGACCAAGAGACCCAGTACTTC. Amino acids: CASSIKGLDQETQYF.

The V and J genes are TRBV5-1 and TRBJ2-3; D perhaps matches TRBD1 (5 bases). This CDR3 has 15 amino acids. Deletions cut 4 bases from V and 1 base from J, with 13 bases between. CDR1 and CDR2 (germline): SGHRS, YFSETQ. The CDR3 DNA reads TGCGCCAGCAGCCTTTGGGGCTGGGGCACAGATACGCAGTATTTT. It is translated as CASSLWGWGTDTQYF. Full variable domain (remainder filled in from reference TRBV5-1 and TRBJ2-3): KAGVTQTPRYLIKTRGQQVTLSCSPISGHRSVSWYQQTPGQGLQFLFEYFSETQRNKGNFPGRFSGRQFSNSRSEMNVSTLELGDSALYLCASSLWGWGTDTQYFGPGTRLTVL.

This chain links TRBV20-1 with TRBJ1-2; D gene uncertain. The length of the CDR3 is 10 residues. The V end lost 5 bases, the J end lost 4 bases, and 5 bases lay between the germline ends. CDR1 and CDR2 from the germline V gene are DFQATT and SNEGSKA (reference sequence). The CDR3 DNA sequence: TGCAGTGCTGTAGCCTATGGCTACACCTTC. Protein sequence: CSAVAYGYTF.

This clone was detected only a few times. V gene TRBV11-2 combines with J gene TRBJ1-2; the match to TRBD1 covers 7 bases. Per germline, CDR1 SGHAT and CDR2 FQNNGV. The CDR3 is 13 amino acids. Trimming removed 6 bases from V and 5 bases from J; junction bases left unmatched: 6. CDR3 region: CASSPGQSYGYTF. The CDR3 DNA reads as TGTGCCAGCAGTCCGGGACAGAGTTATGGCTACACCTTC.

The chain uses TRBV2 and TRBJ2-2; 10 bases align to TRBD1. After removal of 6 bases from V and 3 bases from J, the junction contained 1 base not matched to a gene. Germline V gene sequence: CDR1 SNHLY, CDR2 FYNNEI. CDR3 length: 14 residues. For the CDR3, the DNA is TGTGCCAGCAGCGGGACAGGGGACACCGGGGAGCTGTTTTTT. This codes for CASSGTGDTGELFF.

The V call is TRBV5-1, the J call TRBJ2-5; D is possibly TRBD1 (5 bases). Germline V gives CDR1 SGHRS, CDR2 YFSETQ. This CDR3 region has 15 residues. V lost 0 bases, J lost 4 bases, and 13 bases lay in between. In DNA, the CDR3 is TGCGCCAGCAGCTTGGAGGTGGGTCAGGGAGAGACCCAGTACTTC. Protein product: CASSLEVGQGETQYF. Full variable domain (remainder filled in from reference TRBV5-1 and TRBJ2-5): KAGVTQTPRYLIKTRGQQVTLSCSPISGHRSVSWYQQTPGQGLQFLFEYFSETQRNKGNFPGRFSGRQFSNSRSEMNVSTLELGDSALYLCASSLEVGQGETQYFGPGTRLLVL.

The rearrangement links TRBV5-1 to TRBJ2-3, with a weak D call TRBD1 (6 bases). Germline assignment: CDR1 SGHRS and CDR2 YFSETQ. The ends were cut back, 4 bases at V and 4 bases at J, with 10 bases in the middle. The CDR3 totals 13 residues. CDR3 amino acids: CASSPDRADTQYF. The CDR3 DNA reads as TGCGCCAGCAGCCCGGACAGAGCAGATACGCAGTATTTT.

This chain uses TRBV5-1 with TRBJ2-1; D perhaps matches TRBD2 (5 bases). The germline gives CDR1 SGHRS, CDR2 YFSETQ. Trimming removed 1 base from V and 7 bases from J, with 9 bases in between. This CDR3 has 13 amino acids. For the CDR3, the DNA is TGCGCCAGCAGCTTGAACGGGATGAATGAGCAGTTCTTC. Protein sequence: CASSLNGMNEQFF.

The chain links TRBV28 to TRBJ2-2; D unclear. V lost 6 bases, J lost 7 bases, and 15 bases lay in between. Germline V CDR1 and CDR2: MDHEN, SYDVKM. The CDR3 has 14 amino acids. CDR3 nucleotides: TGTGCCAGCAGCCTGGTGGTTAGTGGCGGGGAGCTGTTTTTT. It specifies CASSLVVSGGELFF.

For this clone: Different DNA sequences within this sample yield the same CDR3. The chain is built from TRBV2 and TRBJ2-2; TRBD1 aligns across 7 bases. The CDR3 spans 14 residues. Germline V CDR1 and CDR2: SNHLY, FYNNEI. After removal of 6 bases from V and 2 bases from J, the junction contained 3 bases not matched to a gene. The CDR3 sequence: CASRRDSNTGELFF. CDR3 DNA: TGTGCCAGCAGGAGGGACAGTAACACCGGGGAGCTGTTTTTT. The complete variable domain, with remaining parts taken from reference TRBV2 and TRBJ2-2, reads EPEVTQTPSHQVTQMGQEVILRCVPISNHLYFYWYRQILGQKVEFLVSFYNNEISEKSEIFDDQFSVERPDGSNFTLKIRSTKLEDSAMYFCASRRDSNTGELFFGEGSRLTVL.

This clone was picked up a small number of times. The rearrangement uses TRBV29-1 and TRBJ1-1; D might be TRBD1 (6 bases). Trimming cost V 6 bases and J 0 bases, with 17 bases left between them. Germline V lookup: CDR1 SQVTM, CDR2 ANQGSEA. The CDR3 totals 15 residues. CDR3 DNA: TGCAGCGTCCGAGGGGGGGAGACTGTGAACACTGAAGCTTTCTTT. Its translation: CSVRGGETVNTEAFF. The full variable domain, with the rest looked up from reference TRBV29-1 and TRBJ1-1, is SAVISQKPSRDICQRGTSLTIQCQVDSQVTMMFWYRQQPGQSLTLIATANQGSEATYESGFVIDKFPISRPNLTFSTLTVSNMSPEDSSIYLCSVRGGETVNTEAFFGQGTRLTVV.

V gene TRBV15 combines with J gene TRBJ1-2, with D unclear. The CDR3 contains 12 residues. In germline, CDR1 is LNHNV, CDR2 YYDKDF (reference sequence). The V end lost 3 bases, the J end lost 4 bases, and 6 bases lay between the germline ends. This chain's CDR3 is CATSRAGYGYTF. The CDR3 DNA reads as TGTGCCACCAGCAGGGCAGGCTATGGCTACACCTTC.

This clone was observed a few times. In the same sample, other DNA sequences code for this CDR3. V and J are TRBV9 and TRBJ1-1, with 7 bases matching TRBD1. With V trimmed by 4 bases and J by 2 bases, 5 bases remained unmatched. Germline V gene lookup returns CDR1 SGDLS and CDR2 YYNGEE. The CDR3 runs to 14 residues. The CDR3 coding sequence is TGTGCCAGCAGCACACAGGGGCAAAACACTGAAGCTTTCTTT. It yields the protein CASSTQGQNTEAFF.

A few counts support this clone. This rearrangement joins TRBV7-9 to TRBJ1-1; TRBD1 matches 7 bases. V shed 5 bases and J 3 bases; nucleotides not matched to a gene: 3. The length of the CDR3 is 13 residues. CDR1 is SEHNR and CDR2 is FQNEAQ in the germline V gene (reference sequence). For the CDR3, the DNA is TGTGCCAGCAGCGTCGACAGGGACACTGAAGCTTTCTTT. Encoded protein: CASSVDRDTEAFF.

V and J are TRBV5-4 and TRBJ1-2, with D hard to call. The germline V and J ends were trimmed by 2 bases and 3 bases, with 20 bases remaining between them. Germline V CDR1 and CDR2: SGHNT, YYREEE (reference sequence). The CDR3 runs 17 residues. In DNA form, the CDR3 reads TGTGCCAGCAGCTTAATAACGACTAGAATAAGTGACTATGGCTACACCTTC. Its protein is CASSLITTRISDYGYTF.

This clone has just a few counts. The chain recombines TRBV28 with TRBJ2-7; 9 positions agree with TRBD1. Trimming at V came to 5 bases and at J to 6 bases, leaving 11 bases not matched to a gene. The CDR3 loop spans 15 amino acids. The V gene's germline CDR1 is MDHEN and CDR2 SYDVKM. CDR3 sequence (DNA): TGTGCCAGCAGTCCCGGGACAGGGAAGACCTCCGAGCAGTACTTC. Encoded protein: CASSPGTGKTSEQYF.

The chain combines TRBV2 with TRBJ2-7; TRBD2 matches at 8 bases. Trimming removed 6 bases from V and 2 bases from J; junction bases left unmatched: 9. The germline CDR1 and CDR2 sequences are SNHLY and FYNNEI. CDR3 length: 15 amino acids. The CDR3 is CASRSWTSPAYEQYF. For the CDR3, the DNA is TGTGCCAGCAGATCCTGGACTAGCCCAGCCTACGAGCAGTACTTC. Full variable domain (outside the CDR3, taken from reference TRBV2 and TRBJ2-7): EPEVTQTPSHQVTQMGQEVILRCVPISNHLYFYWYRQILGQKVEFLVSFYNNEISEKSEIFDDQFSVERPDGSNFTLKIRSTKLEDSAMYFCASRSWTSPAYEQYFGPGTRLTVT.

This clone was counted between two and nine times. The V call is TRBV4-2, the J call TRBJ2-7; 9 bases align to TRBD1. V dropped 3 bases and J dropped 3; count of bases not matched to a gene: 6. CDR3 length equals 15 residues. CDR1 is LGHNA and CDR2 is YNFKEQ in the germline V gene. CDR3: CASSQAGTGNYEQYF. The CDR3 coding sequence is TGTGCCAGCAGCCAGGCCGGGACAGGGAACTACGAGCAGTACTTC.

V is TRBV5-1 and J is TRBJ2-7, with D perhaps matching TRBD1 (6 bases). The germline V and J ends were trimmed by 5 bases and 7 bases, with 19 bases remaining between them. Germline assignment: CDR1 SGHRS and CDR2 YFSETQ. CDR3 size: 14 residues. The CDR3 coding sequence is TGCGCCAGCAGTTTAAATCAACAGGGTCGGGAGCAGTACTTC. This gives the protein CASSLNQQGREQYF.

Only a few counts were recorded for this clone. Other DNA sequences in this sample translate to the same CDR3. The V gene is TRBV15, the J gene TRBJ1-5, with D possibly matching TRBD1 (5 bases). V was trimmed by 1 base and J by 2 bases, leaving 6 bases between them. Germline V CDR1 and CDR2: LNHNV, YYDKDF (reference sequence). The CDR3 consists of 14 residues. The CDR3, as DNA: TGTGCCACCAGCAGAGGGGGGGGCAATCAGCCCCAGCATTTT. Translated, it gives CATSRGGGNQPQHF.

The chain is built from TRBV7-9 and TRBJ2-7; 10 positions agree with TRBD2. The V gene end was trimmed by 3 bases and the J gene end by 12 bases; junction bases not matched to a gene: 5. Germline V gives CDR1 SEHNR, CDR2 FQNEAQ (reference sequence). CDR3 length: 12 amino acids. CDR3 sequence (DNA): TGTGCCAGCAGCTTCTCGACTAGCGGGCCGTACTTC. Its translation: CASSFSTSGPYF.